This TCR beta chain was sequenced for a study of blood T cell repertoires in COVID-19. Looking at the study overall: From the United States, Italy and Spain came samples of acute and convalescent COVID-19. PBMCs, B-cell-depleted T cells, or T cells provided the cDNA or gDNA that made up the material.

Authors' methods: Estimation of nucleated cell counts was performed using reference gene primer amplification. The protocol was immunoSEQ multiplex PCR, while the TCRdb copy is restricted to in-frame clones and leaves out a portion. The V and J calls and the clone size are those of that table, but D and trimming were determined from the DNA. This table has 50,000 to 75,000 clones, 87% appearing once. The CDR3 runs 15 residues. Germline V gene lookup returns CDR1 SGHNT and CDR2 YENEEA. The V and J ends lost 1 base and 1 base respectively, with 10 bases between them. The TCR was taken from an elderly man in a cohort sampled during active COVID-19. The chain has TRBV11-3 and TRBJ2-5, with D possibly matching TRBD2 (5 bases). The sample consisted of peripheral blood. CDR3 sequence: CASSLGSAGQETQYF. As DNA, the CDR3 is TGTGCCAGCAGCTTAGGCTCGGCGGGCCAAGAGACCCAGTACTTC. The variable domain in full, with the rest retrieved from reference TRBV11-3 and TRBJ2-5, is EAGVVQSPRYKIIEKKQPVAFWCNPISGHNTLYWYLQNLGQGPELLIRYENEEAVDDSQLPKDRFSAERLKGVDSTLKIQPAELGDSAVYLCASSLGSAGQETQYFGPGTRLLVL.